Following are 7 T cell receptor beta chains from one sample sequenced in a study of T cell responses to AZD1222 COVID-19 vaccine. The table came from immunoSEQ multiplex PCR; TCRdb's copy has only in-frame clones and leaves some out. The repertoire holds some 150,000 clones, with just over 90% as singletons. The sequences come from peripheral blood, collected on day 0 of AZD1222 vaccination. The origin of the receptors is an adult in good health.

This clone has only a few counts. The rearrangement joins TRBV30 to TRBJ2-5; D may correspond to TRBD1 or TRBD2 (5 bases each). Germline V gene lookup returns CDR1 GTSNPN and CDR2 SVGIG (reference sequence). The CDR3 runs 13 residues. Trimming stripped 1 base from V and 6 bases from J, with 12 bases between. CDR3 protein: CAWSDGASKTQYF. DNA of the CDR3: TGTGCCTGGAGTGACGGGGCCAGCAAGACCCAGTACTTC.

The chain recombines TRBV5-1 with TRBJ1-1; D is possibly TRBD1 (5 bases). The V and J ends lost 4 bases and 10 bases respectively, with 26 bases between them. The CDR3 contains 16 residues. CDR1 and CDR2 from the germline V gene are SGHRS and YFSETQ. CDR3 sequence (DNA): TGCGCCAGCAGCCTCGAAACGCAGGGAGGGACGTTCGGAGCTTTCTTT. It codes for CASSLETQGGTFGAFF.

The V call is TRBV28, the J call TRBJ1-2; 7 nucleotides agree with TRBD1. The CDR3 is made up of 14 amino acids. Germline CDR1 reads MDHEN; CDR2 reads SYDVKM. V shed 3 bases, J shed 6 bases, and the junction held 7 bases outside the gene matches. The chain's CDR3 is CASSFLGGFDGYTF. CDR3 coding DNA: TGTGCCAGCAGTTTCCTAGGGGGCTTTGATGGCTACACCTTC.

In this sample, this clone turned up once. The V call is TRBV18, the J call TRBJ2-3; D might be TRBD2 (6 bases). The V end lost 3 bases, the J end lost 5 bases, and 18 bases lay between the germline ends. The germline V gene encodes CDR1 KGHSH and CDR2 LQKENI. The CDR3 consists of 16 residues. The CDR3 nucleotides are TGTGCCAGCTCACCGGAAAAGCGAACTAGCTTAGATACGCAGTATTTT. This translates into CASSPEKRTSLDTQYF. Drawing the rest from reference TRBV18 and TRBJ2-3, the complete variable domain is NAGVMQNPRHLVRRRGQEARLRCSPMKGHSHVYWYRQLPEEGLKFMVYLQKENIIDESGMPKERFSAEFPKEGPSILRIQQVVRGDSAAYFCASSPEKRTSLDTQYFGPGTRLTVL.

The chain recombines TRBV10-3 with TRBJ2-7; D might be TRBD1 (5 bases). This CDR3 is built from 14 residues. CDR1 is ENHRY, CDR2 SYGVKD, per germline. Trimming shortened V by 6 bases and J by 6 bases, and 18 bases separated the two germline ends. CDR3 DNA: TGTGCCATCAGGGGTCAGGGTCTTTCGGGCGAGCAGTACTTC. Amino acid sequence: CAIRGQGLSGEQYF.

The chain joins TRBV18 to TRBJ1-6; 9 nucleotides line up with TRBD1. J lost 10 bases, V lost 5 bases, and 12 bases had no gene match. Germline-derived CDR1 and CDR2 are KGHSH and LQKENI. CDR3 length: 16 amino acids. The CDR3 DNA reads as TGTGCCAGCTCAGGGACAGGGCCGGGGTTCGGCTCACCCCTCCACTTT. It yields the protein CASSGTGPGFGSPLHF.

This clone has only one observation. The CDR3 coding sequence is TGTGCCAGCAGTTTGGGGTATACGCAGTATTTT. The encoded protein is CASSLGYTQYF. The V and J genes are TRBV12-3 or TRBV12-4 and TRBJ2-3; D uncertain. V was clipped by 3 bases and J by 7 bases, with 5 bases between them. The CDR3 runs to 11 residues.